The source of this T cell receptor beta chain is a study of T cells after yellow fever vaccination. On this clonotype: Its antigen is not identified.

Study-level points and caveats: Contamination of FACS-sorted repertoires by abundant clonotypes from the bulk population could occur.

Trimming took 6 bases from V and 0 from J, leaving 9 bases between them. Germline V gene lookup returns CDR1 DFQATT and CDR2 SNEGSKA (reference sequence). This CDR3 region has 13 residues. Production of TCR cDNA was by 5'RACE template switching, which also added a universal primer site and UMIs. TCRdb called the 5' RACE reads again in MiXCR, with one record for every CDR3 protein. Among approximately 300,000 distinct CDR3 sequences listed, 13% were seen once. The sequence was obtained from a man aged 25-45 years who received the YFV17D yellow fever vaccine. Specimen: CD4+ T cells sorted from PBMCs, collected 45 days after the yellow fever booster vaccination. The V call is TRBV20-1, the J call TRBJ1-5, with no clear D. CDR3 region: CSAVSSSNQPQHF. In nucleotides, the CDR3 is TGCAGTGCGGTCAGTTCTAGCAATCAGCCCCAGCATTTT.